These 9 T cell receptor beta chains originate from one sample sequenced in a study of T cell responses to AZD1222 COVID-19 vaccine. Here immunoSEQ multiplex PCR was the method, and the copy in TCRdb shows in-frame clones only, minus some. The sample has 130,000 to 150,000 clones, less than 95% seen once. The sequencing here drew on peripheral blood, taken on day 0 of AZD1222 vaccination. The receptors stem from an adult in good health.

The chain recombines TRBV6-6 with TRBJ2-1; possible D gene TRBD2, 6 bases. CDR3 length: 14 amino acids. Germline values: CDR1 MNHNY, CDR2 SVGAGI (reference sequence). Trimming cost V 3 bases and J 4 bases, with 10 bases left between them. CDR3 region: CASSYGGLYNEQFF. The CDR3, as DNA: TGTGCCAGCAGTTATGGGGGACTGTACAATGAGCAGTTCTTC.

The sample holds one count of this clone. The chain is built from TRBV3-1 (or the pseudogene TRBV3-2) and TRBJ1-4; tentatively, D is TRBD1 (6 bases). CDR1 is LGHDT, CDR2 YNNKEL, per germline (reference sequence). The CDR3 runs to 15 residues. V was trimmed by 3 bases and J by 4 bases, leaving 12 bases between them. The DNA of the CDR3 is TGTGCCAGCAGCCAGTTGGGGGCGGATAATGAAAAACTGTTTTTT. This sequence encodes CASSQLGADNEKLFF.

The chain joins TRBV4-3 to TRBJ1-1; 7 nucleotides align to TRBD1. The CDR3 covers 13 residues. J lost 7 bases, V lost 5 bases, and 7 bases had no gene match. Germline lookup yields CDR1 LGHNA and CDR2 YSLEER. CDR3 DNA sequence: TGCGCCAGCAGCACGACGAGGGACAGTGAAGCTTTCTTT. It is translated as CASSTTRDSEAFF.

The V call is TRBV5-1, the J call TRBJ2-3, with D perhaps being TRBD1 or TRBD2 (5 bases each). The CDR3 length is 15 residues. Germline CDR1 SGHRS, CDR2 YFSETQ. V lost 1 base and J lost 3, with 12 bases in between. The CDR3 sequence: CASSLRGTITDTQYF. The CDR3 DNA reads TGCGCCAGCAGCTTGCGGGGCACTATTACAGATACGCAGTATTTT.

This clone was detected only once. The chain combines TRBV19 with TRBJ2-1, with TRBD2 matching over 8 bases. Germline trimming cut 5 bases from V and 9 bases from J; bases unmatched to any gene: 18. The CDR3 contains 17 residues. Germline CDR1 LNHDA, CDR2 SQIVND (reference sequence). This CDR3 reads CASSLHPSVRGGVEQFF. CDR3 sequence (DNA): TGTGCCAGTAGTCTCCACCCCTCAGTTCGGGGGGGCGTTGAGCAGTTCTTC. The full variable domain, rest sourced from reference TRBV19 and TRBJ2-1, is DGGITQSPKYLFRKEGQNVTLSCEQNLNHDAMYWYRQDPGQGLRLIYYSQIVNDFQKGDIAEGYSVSREKKESFPLTVTSAQKNPTAFYLCASSLHPSVRGGVEQFFGPGTRLTVL.

The chain is built from TRBV4-3 and TRBJ1-6; TRBD1 matches at 8 bases. V lost 6 bases and J lost 7; bases outside the gene matches: 8. CDR1 and CDR2 (germline): LGHNA, YSLEER. CDR3 length: 15 residues. The CDR3 sequence is CASRQDRALNSPLHF. CDR3 DNA sequence: TGCGCCAGCAGACAGGACAGGGCTCTAAATTCACCCCTCCACTTT.

This clone appeared a single time. The V call is TRBV3-1 (or the pseudogene TRBV3-2), the J call TRBJ1-3; D is possibly TRBD1 (5 bases). Germline lookup yields CDR1 LGHDT and CDR2 YNNKEL (reference sequence). V was pared by 2 bases and J by 0 bases, with 14 bases between. The CDR3 totals 17 residues. The CDR3 loop reads CASSQLGGERSGNTIYF. The CDR3 DNA is TGTGCCAGCAGCCAATTGGGGGGAGAGCGCTCTGGAAACACCATATATTTT.

The chain couples TRBV7-9 to TRBJ1-1; D might be TRBD1 (6 bases). The germline CDR1 and CDR2 sequences are SEHNR and FQNEAQ (reference sequence). The CDR3 is 12 residues long. Trimming stripped 4 bases from V and 5 bases from J, with 8 bases between. The CDR3 spells CASSSQGTEAFF. In nucleotides, the CDR3 is TGTGCCAGCAGCTCCCAGGGGACTGAAGCTTTCTTT.

V usage is TRBV2 and J usage is TRBJ2-7; D not resolved. Trimming stripped 4 bases from V and 6 bases from J, with 4 bases between. CDR1 is SNHLY, CDR2 FYNNEI, per germline. The CDR3 consists of 10 residues. DNA for the CDR3: TGTGCCAGCAGTGTCGGCGAGCAGTACTTC. This gives the protein CASSVGEQYF.